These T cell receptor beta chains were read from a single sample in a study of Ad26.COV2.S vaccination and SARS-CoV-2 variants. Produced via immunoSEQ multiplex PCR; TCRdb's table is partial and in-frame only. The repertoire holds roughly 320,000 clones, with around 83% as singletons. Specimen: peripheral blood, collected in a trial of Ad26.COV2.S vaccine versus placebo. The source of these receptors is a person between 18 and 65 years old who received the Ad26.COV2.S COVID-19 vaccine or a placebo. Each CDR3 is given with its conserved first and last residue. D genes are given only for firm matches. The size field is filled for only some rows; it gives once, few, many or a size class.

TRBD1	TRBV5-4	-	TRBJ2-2	CASSSGQENTGELFF	TGTGCCAGCAGCTCGGGACAGGAAAACACCGGGGAGCTGTTTTTT
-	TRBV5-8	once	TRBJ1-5	CASSPRHARNQPQHF	TGTGCCAGCAGTCCTAGACATGCGCGCAATCAGCCCCAGCATTTT
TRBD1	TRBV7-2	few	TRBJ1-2	CASSLAPQGGYGYTF	TGTGCCAGCAGCTTAGCCCCCCAGGGGGGCTATGGCTACACCTTC
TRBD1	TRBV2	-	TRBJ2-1	CAGRGQGPQTSYNEQFF	TGTGCCGGACGGGGACAGGGACCCCAAACTTCCTACAATGAGCAGTTCTTC
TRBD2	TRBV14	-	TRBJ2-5	CASSQAGGGETQYF	TGTGCCAGCAGCCAAGCCGGGGGGGGAGAGACCCAGTACTTC
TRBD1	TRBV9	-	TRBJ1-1	CASSVTTGLNTEAFF	TGTGCCAGCAGCGTCACGACAGGGCTGAACACTGAAGCTTTCTTT
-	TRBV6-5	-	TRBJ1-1	CASRPGLNTEAFF	TGTGCCAGCAGACCCGGCCTGAACACTGAAGCTTTCTTT
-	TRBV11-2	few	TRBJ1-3	CASSQGGHLRGNTIYF	TGTGCCAGCAGCCAAGGTGGACACCTGAGAGGAAACACCATATATTTT
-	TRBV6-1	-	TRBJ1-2	CASSEAGKNGYTF	TGTGCCAGCAGTGAAGCGGGGAAAAATGGCTACACCTTC
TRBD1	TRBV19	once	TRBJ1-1	CASSIPTGVRTEAFF	TGTGCCAGTAGTATCCCTACAGGGGTGCGCACTGAAGCTTTCTTT
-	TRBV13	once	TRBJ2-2	CASRHSVTGELFF	TGTGCCAGCAGACATAGCGTTACCGGGGAGCTGTTTTTT
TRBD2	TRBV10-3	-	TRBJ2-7	CATSSGGKYEQYF	TGTGCCACCAGTAGCGGGGGGAAATACGAGCAGTACTTC
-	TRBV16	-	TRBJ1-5	CASSQLARVNQPQHF	TGTGCCAGCAGCCAACTGGCCAGGGTTAATCAGCCCCAGCATTTT
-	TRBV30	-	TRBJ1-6	CAWSVVGGGSPLHF	TGTGCCTGGAGTGTCGTTGGGGGTGGTTCACCCCTCCACTTT
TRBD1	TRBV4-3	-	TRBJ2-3	CASSLDILTTGVPDTQYF	TGCGCCAGCAGCCTTGACATTCTCACGACAGGGGTTCCAGATACGCAGTATTTT
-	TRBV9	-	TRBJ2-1	CASSVDEGSSYNEQFF	TGTGCCAGCAGCGTAGACGAGGGGTCCTCCTACAATGAGCAGTTCTTC
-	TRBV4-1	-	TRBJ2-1	CASSRSEPSNSKLNEQFF	TGCGCCAGCAGCCGGTCCGAGCCTAGCAACTCTAAACTTAATGAGCAGTTCTTC
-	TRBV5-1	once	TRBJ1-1	CASSLEGWVPNTEAFF	TGCGCCAGCAGCTTGGAGGGTTGGGTGCCCAACACTGAAGCTTTCTTT
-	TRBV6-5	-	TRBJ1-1	CASSYSGGAFF	TGTGCCAGCAGTTACTCCGGGGGAGCTTTCTTT
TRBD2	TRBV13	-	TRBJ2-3	CASTGTTSGGNTQYF	TGTGCCAGCACTGGTACGACTAGCGGGGGGAATACGCAGTATTTT
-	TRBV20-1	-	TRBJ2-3	CSASLTPTDTQYF	TGCAGTGCTAGTTTAACCCCCACAGATACGCAGTATTTT
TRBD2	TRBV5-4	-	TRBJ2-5	CASSLVSGGGETQYF	TGTGCCAGCAGCTTGGTTAGCGGGGGGGGAGAGACCCAGTACTTC
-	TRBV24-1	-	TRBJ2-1	CATSDPDSVGHNEQFF	TGTGCCACCAGTGACCCGGACAGCGTGGGTCACAATGAGCAGTTCTTC
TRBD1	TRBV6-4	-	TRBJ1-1	CASREQGVANTEAFF	TGTGCCAGCAGAGAGCAGGGGGTGGCGAACACTGAAGCTTTCTTT
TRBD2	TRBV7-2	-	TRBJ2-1	CASSKGLAGGSEQFF	TGTGCCAGCAGCAAGGGACTAGCGGGGGGGTCTGAGCAGTTCTTC
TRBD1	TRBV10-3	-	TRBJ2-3	CAISGPGQGSTDTQYF	TGTGCCATCAGTGGGCCGGGACAGGGAAGCACAGATACGCAGTATTTT
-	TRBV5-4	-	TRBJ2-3	CASSLDPGTDTQYF	TGTGCCAGCAGCTTGGACCCAGGCACAGATACGCAGTATTTT
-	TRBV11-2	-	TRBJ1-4	CASNQWGNEKLFF	TGTGCCAGCAACCAATGGGGTAATGAAAAACTGTTTTTT
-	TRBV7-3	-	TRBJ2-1	CASARSQLNNEQFF	TGTGCCAGCGCACGCTCCCAGCTTAACAATGAGCAGTTCTTC
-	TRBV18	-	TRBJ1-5	CASSPAVEGMSNQPQHF	TGTGCCAGCTCACCGGCCGTTGAAGGGATGAGCAATCAGCCCCAGCATTTT
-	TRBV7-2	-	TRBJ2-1	CASSLTRDPYNEQFF	TGTGCCAGCAGCTTGACACGGGACCCCTACAATGAGCAGTTCTTC
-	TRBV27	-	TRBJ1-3	CASSLSRGGNTIYF	TGTGCCAGCAGTTTATCCAGGGGTGGAAACACCATATATTTT
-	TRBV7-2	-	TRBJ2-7	CASSPMGRLHEQYF	TGTGCCAGCAGCCCAATGGGGAGGTTGCACGAGCAGTACTTC
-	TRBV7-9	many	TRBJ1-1	CASSPGSWNTEAFF	TGTGCCAGCAGCCCAGGGAGTTGGAACACTGAAGCTTTCTTT
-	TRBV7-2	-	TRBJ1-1	CASSQVGGRGSTEAFF	TGTGCCAGCAGCCAAGTCGGGGGCAGAGGAAGTACTGAAGCTTTCTTT
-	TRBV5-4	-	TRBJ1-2	CASSLDNPNYGYTF	TGTGCCAGCAGCTTGGACAATCCTAACTATGGCTACACCTTC
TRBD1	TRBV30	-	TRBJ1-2	CAWNTGGKDGYTF	TGTGCCTGGAATACAGGGGGCAAGGATGGCTACACCTTC
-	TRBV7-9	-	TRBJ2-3	CASSSGIRGASTDTQYF	TGTGCCAGCAGCTCGGGAATTAGGGGAGCTAGCACAGATACGCAGTATTTT
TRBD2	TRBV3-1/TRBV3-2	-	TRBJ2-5	CASSQGLAGGSAGETQYF	TGTGCCAGCAGCCAAGGACTAGCGGGGGGGTCGGCTGGAGAGACCCAGTACTTC
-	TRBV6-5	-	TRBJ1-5	CASSYDGNQPQHF	TGTGCCAGCAGTTACGATGGCAATCAGCCCCAGCATTTT
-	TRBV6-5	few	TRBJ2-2	CASSYAPGRGTGELFF	TGTGCCAGCAGTTACGCACCGGGTCGAGGGACCGGGGAGCTGTTTTTT